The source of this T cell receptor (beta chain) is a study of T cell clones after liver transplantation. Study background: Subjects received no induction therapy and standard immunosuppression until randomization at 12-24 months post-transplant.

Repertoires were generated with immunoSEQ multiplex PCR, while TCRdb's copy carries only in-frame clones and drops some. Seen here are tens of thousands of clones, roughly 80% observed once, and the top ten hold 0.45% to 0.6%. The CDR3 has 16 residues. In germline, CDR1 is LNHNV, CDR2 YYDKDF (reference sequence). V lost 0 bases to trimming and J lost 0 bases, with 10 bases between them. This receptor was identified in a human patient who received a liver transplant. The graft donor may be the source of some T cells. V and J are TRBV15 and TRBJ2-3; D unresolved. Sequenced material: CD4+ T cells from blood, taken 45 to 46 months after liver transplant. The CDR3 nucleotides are TGTGCCACCAGCAGAGACCTAGATCATAGCACAGATACGCAGTATTTT. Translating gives CATSRDLDHSTDTQYF.